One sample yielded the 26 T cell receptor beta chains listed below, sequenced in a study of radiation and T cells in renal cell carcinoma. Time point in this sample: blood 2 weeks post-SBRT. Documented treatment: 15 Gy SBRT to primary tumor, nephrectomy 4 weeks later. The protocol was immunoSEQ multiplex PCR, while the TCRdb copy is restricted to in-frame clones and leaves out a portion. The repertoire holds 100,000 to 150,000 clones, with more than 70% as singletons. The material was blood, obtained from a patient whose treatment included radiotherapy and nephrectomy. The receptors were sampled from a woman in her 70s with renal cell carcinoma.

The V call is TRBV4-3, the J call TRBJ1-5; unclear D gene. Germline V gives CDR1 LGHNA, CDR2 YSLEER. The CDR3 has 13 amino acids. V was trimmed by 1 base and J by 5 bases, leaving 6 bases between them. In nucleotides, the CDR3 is TGCGCCAGCAGCCAAGGAAGGGATCAGCCCCAGCATTTT. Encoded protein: CASSQGRDQPQHF.

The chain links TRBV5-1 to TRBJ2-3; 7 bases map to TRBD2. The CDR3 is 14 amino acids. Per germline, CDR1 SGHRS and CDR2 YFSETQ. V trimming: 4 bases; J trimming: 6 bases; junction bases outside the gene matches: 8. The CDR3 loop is CASSPGLDRDTQYF. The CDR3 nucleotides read TGCGCCAGCAGCCCAGGACTAGATCGGGATACGCAGTATTTT.

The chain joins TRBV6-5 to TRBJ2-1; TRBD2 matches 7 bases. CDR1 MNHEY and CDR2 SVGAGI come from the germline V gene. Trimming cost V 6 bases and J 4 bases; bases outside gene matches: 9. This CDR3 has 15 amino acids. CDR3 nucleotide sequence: TGTGCCAGCAGCGCTGAGCTAGCGGCGTACAATGAGCAGTTCTTC. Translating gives CASSAELAAYNEQFF.

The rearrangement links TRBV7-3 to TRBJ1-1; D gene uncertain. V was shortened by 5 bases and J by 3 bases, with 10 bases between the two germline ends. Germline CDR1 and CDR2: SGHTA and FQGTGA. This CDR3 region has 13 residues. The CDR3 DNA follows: TGTGCCAGCAGCCCCCGTAGGGACACTGAAGCTTTCTTT. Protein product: CASSPRRDTEAFF.

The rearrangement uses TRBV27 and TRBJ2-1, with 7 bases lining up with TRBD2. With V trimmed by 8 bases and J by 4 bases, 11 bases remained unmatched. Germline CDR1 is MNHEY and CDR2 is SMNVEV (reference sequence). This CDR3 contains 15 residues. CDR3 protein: CASAPRWGGYNEQFF. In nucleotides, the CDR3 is TGTGCCAGCGCCCCTAGGTGGGGGGGGTACAATGAGCAGTTCTTC.

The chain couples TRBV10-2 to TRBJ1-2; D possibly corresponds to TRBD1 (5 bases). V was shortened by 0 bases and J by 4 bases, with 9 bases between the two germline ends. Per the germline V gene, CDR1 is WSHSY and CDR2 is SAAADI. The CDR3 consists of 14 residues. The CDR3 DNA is TGCGCCAGCAGTGAGTCGAGAGGGACCTATGGCTACACCTTC. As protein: CASSESRGTYGYTF.

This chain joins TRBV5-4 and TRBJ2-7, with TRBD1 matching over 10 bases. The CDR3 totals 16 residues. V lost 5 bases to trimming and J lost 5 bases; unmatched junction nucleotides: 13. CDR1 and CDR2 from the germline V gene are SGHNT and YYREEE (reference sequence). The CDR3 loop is CASSPQRQGALHEQYF. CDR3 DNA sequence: TGTGCCAGCAGTCCCCAACGACAGGGGGCCTTGCACGAGCAGTACTTC.

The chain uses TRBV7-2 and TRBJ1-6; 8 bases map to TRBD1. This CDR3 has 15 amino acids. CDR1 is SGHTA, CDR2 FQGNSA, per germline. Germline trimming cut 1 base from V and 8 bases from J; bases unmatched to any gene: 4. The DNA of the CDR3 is TGTGCCAGCAGCTTAGGCAGGGGGCTTGATTCACCCCTCCACTTT. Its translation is CASSLGRGLDSPLHF.

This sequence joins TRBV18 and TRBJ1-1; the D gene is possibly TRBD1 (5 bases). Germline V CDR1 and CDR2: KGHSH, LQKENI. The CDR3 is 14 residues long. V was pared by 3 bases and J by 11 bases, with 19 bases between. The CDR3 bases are TGTGCCAGCTCACCGCAAGGGGCAGGGAGGGATGCTTTCTTT. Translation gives CASSPQGAGRDAFF. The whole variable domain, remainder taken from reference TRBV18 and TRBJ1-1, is NAGVMQNPRHLVRRRGQEARLRCSPMKGHSHVYWYRQLPEEGLKFMVYLQKENIIDESGMPKERFSAEFPKEGPSILRIQQVVRGDSAAYFCASSPQGAGRDAFFGQGTRLTVV.

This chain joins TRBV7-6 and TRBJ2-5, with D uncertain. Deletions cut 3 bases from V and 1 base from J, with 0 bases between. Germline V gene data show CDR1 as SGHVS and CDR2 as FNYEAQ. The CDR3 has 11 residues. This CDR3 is CASSFQETQYF. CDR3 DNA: TGTGCCAGCAGCTTCCAAGAGACCCAGTACTTC.

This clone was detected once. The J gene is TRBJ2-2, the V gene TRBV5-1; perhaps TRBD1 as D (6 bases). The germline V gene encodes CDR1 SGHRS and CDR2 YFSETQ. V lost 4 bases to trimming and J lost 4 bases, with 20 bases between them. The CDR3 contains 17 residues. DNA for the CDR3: TGCGCCAGCAGCCATATAAGCAGGGGCCAACCCACCGGGGAGCTGTTTTTT. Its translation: CASSHISRGQPTGELFF.

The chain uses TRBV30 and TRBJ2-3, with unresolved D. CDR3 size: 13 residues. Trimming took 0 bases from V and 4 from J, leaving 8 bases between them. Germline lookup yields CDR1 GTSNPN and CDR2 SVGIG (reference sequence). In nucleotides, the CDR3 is TGTGCCTGGAGTGTAAAGGGCCCAGATACGCAGTATTTT. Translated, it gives CAWSVKGPDTQYF.

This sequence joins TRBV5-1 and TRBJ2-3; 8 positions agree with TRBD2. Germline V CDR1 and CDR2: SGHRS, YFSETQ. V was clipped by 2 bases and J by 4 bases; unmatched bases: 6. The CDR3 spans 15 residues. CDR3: CASSFERGTADTQYF. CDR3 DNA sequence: TGCGCCAGCAGCTTCGAGCGGGGGACGGCAGATACGCAGTATTTT.

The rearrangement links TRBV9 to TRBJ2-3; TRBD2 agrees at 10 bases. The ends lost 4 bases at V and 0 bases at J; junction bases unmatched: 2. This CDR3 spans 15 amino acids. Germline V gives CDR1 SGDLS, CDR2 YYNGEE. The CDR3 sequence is CASSRTSGSTDTQYF. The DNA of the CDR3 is TGTGCCAGCAGCCGGACTAGCGGAAGCACAGATACGCAGTATTTT.

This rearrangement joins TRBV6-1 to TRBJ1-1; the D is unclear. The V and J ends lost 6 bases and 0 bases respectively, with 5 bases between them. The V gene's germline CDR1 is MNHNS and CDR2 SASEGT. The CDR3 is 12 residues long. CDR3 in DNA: TGTGCCAGCAGGAACTTGAACACTGAAGCTTTCTTT. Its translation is CASRNLNTEAFF.

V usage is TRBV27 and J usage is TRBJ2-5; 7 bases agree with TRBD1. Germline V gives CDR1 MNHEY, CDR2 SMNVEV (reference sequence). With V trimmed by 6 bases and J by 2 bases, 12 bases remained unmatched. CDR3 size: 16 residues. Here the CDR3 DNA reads TGTGCCAGCAGCGCTGGGCAGTTGGGACAGCAAGAGACCCAGTACTTC. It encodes CASSAGQLGQQETQYF.

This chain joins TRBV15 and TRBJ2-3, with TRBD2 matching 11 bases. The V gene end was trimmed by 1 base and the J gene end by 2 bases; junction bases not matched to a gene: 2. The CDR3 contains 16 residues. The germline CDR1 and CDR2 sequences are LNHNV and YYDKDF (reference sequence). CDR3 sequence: CATSRASGGNTDTQYF. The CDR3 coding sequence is TGTGCCACCAGCAGAGCTAGCGGGGGGAACACAGATACGCAGTATTTT.

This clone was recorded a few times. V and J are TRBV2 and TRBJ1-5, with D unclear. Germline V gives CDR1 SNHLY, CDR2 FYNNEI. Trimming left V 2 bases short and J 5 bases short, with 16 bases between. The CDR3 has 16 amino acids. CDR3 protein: CASSETGPEIHQPQHF. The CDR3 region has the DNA TGTGCCAGCAGTGAAACCGGGCCCGAAATCCATCAGCCCCAGCATTTT.

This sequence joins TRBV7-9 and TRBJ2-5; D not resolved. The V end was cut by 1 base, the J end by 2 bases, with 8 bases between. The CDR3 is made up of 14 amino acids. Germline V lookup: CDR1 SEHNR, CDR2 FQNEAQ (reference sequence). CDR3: CASSLETWQETQYF. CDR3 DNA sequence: TGTGCCAGCAGCTTAGAGACGTGGCAAGAGACCCAGTACTTC. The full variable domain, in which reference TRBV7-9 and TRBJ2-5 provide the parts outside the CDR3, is DTGVSQNPRHKITKRGQNVTFRCDPISEHNRLYWYRQTLGQGPEFLTYFQNEAQLEKSRLLSDRFSAERPKGSFSTLEIQRTEQGDSAMYLCASSLETWQETQYFGPGTRLLVL.

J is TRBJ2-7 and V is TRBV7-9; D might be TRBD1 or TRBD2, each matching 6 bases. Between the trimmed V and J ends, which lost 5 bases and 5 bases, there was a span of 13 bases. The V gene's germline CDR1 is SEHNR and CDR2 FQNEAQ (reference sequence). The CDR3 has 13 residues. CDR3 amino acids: CASSPVGGHEQYF. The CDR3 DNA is TGTGCCAGCAGCCCAGTGGGGGGCCACGAGCAGTACTTC.

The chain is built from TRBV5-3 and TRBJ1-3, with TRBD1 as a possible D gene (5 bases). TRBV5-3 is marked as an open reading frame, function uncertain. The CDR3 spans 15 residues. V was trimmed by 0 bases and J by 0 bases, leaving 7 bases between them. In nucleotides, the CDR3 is TGTGCCAGAAGCTTGGGGACATACTCTGGAAACACCATATATTTT. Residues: CARSLGTYSGNTIYF.

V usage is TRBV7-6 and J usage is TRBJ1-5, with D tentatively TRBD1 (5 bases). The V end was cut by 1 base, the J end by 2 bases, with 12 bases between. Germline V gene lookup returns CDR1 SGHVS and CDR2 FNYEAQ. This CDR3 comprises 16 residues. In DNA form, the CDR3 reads TGTGCCAGCAGCTTAGTAGGGGTTGGAGGCAATCAGCCCCAGCATTTT. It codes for CASSLVGVGGNQPQHF.

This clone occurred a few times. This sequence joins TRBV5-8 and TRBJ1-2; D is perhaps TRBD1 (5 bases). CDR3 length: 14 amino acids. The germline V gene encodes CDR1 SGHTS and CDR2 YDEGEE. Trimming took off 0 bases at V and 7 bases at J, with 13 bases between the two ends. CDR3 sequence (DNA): TGTGCCAGCAGCTTGGTCAGTGCAGGGTCTGGCTACACCTTC. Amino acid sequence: CASSLVSAGSGYTF.

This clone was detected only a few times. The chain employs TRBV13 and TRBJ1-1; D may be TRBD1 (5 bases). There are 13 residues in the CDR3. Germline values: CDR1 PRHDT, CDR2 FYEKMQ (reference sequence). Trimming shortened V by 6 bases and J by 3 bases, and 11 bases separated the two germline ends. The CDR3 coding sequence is TGTGCCAGCAGGTACAGGCGGGACACTGAAGCTTTCTTT. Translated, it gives CASRYRRDTEAFF.

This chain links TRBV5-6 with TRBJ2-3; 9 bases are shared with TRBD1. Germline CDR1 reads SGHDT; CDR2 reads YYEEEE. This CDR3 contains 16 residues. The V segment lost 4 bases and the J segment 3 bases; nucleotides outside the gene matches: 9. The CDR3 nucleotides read TGTGCCAGCAGCCTGACGGGACAGGGATTTACAGATACGCAGTATTTT. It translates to CASSLTGQGFTDTQYF.

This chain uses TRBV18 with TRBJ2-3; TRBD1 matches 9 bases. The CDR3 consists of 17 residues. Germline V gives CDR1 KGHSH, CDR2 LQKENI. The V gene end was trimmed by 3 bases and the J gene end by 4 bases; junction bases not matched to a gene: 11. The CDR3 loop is CASSPSKGQGIPDTQYF. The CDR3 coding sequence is TGTGCCAGCTCACCGTCAAAAGGACAGGGGATCCCAGATACGCAGTATTTT.